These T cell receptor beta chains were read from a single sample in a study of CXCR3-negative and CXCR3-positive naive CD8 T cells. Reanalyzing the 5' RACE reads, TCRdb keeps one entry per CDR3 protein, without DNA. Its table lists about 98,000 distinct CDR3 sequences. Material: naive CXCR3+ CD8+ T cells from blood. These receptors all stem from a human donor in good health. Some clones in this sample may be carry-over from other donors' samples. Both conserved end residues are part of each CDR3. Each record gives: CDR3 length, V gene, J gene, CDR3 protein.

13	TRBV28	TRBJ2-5	CASSLQVGETQYF
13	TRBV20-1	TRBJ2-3	CSASERDTDTQYF
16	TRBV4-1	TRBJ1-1	CASSQFPNPPNTEAFF
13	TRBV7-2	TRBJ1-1	CASRGILNTEAFF
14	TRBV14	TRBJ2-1	CASSHVGAGDLEFF
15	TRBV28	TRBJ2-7	CASSVTRGGSSEQYF
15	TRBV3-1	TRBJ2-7	CASSQEAGDSYEQYF
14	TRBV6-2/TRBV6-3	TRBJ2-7	CASSLRDWIYEQYF
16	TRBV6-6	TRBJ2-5	CASSYSLERGGETQYF
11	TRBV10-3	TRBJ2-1	CAISESSEQFF
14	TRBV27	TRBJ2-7	CASSWDRGRSEQYF
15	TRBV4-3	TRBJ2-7	CASSPGLADSYEQYF
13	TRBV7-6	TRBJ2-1	CASSPGVGGEQFF
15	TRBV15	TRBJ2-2	CATSRRQGFAGELFF
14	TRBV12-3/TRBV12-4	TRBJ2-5	CASSLRGPQETQYF
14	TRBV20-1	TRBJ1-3	CSAQTGGDGNTIYF
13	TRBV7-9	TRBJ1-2	CASRGPWSQGYTF
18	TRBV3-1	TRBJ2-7	CASSQDRERAGGFYEQYF
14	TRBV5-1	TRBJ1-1	CASSLYAGNTEAFF
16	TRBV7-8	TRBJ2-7	CASSRSGGLASYEQYF
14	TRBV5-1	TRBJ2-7	CASSLGRRSHEQYF
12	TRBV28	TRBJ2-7	CASSFINYEQCF
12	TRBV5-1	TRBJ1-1	CASSHGGTEAFF
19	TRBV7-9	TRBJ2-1	CASGLVSRVGPGVYNEQFF
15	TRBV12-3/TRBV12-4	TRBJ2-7	CASSPGTGGIYEQYF
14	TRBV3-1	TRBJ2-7	CASSPGTGFYEQYF
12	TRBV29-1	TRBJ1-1	CSVAALNTEAFF
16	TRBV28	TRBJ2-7	CASSCRASGSGDEQYF
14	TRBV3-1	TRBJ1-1	CASTQGQGNTEAFF
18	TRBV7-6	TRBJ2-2	CASSLVAPSGRAVGELFF
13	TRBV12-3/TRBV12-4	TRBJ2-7	CASREQVLYEQYF
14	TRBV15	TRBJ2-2	CATSRDQNTGELFF
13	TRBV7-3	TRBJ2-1	CASSLIADNEQFF
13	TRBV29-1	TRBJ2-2	CSVEPANTGELFF
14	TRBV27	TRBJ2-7	CASSPMGSSYEQYF
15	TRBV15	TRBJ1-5	CATSTDRGGGQPQHF
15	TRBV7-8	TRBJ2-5	CASTDGTSGQETQYF
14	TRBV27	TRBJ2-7	CASSLRGLVYEQYF
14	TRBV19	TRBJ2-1	CASHKQGAGNEQFF
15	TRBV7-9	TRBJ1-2	CASSLLADHVYGYTF
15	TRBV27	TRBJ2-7	CASSSGSSSSYEQYF
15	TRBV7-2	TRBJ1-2	CASSPSPGANYGYTF
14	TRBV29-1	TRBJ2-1	CSVFLAGGPNEQFF
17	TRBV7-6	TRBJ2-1	CASSRTRGLAGESEQFF
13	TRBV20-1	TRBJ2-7	CSARQGHSYEQYF
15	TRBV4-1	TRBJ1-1	CASSQDLMGNTEAFF
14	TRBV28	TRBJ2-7	CASSLAGGPIEQYF
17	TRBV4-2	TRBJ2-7	CASSQDRGSGNSYEQYF
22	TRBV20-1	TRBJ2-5	CSARSSGTDLGTSGGPEETQYF
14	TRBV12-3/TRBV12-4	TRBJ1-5	CASSWDGKDQPQHF
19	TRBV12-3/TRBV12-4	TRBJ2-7	CASSLREGLAGIHFYEQYF
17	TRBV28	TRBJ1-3	CASSFRRQVGVRSGAFF
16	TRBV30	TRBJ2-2	CAWTPPGTGDTGELFF
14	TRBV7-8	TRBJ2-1	CASSPRREGHEQFF
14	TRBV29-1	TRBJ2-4	CSVEGREEENIQYF
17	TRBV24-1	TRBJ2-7	CATSDSTVWTYFYEQYF
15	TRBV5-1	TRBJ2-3	CASSLTREGTDTQYF
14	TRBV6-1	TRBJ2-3	CASYSGRRTDTQYF
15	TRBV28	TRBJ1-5	CASSLLEGVMEPQHF